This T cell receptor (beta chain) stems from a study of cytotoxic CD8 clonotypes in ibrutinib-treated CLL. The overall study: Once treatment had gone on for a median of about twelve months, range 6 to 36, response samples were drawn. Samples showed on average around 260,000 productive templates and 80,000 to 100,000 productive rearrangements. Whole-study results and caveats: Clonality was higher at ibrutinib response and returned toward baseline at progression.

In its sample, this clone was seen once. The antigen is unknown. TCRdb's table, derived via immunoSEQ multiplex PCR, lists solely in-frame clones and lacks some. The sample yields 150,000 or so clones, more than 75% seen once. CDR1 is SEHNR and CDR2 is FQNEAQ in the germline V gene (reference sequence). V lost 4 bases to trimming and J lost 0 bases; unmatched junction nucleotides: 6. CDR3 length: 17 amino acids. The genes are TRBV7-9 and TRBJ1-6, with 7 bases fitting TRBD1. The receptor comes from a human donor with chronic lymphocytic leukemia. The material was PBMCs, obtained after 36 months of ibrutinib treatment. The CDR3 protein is CASSYLDRSSYNSPLHF. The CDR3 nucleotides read TGTGCCAGCAGCTACCTGGACAGGAGCTCCTATAATTCACCCCTCCACTTT.